This T cell receptor beta chain stems from a study of cytomegalovirus exposure and HLA in healthy donors. Study information: Researchers found that around 80% of 398 genotyped donors fell within the Caucasian-associated ancestry cluster.

V lost 1 base, J lost 3 bases, and 2 bases stayed unmatched. The CDR3 contains 16 residues. CDR1 is SGHVS, CDR2 FQNEAQ, per germline. As for the donors, each was a healthy bone marrow donor. It was with 60 Vbeta and 13 Jbeta primers that the PCR ran. Authors' processing steps: It was a later analysis that counted 83 million or so unique TCR beta chains, of which approximately 11 million were shared. Assay: immunoSEQ multiplex PCR; the TCRdb copy retains only in-frame clones and omits some. For V, J and clone size, that table is used; D and trimming come from the DNA. This sample's table has 45,000 to 70,000 clones.

This receptor was obtained from a woman in her fifties or sixties in good health and CMV-seropositive. The sample taken for sequencing was PBMCs. The rearrangement joins TRBV7-8 to TRBJ2-1, with 11 bases fitting TRBD1. CDR3 loop: CASSLVGTGGYNEQFF. CDR3 DNA sequence: TGTGCCAGCAGCTTAGTGGGGACAGGGGGCTACAATGAGCAGTTCTTC.